One sample yielded the 24 T cell receptor beta chains listed below, sequenced in a study of blood T cells in healthy people across ages. Combining a sample-barcoded 5' primer with a J-beta primer mix, a second PCR ran for roughly 7 to 12 cycles. TCRdb recomputed calls from the 5' RACE reads with MiXCR, one row per CDR3 protein. The sample carries roughly 1,700,000 distinct CDR3 sequences, under 30% recorded once. The sample was blood. The receptors were gathered from a woman between 25 and 40 years old in good health.

Only a few counts were recorded for this clonotype. The chain employs TRBV5-1 and TRBJ2-7; perhaps TRBD2 as D (6 bases). CDR3 size: 14 residues. V lost 0 bases and J lost 4, with 11 bases in between. Germline V gene data show CDR1 as SGHRS and CDR2 as YFSETQ. This CDR3 reads CASSLDGSGYEQYF. CDR3 coding DNA: TGCGCCAGCAGCTTGGACGGGAGCGGTTACGAGCAGTACTTC.

This chain uses TRBV6-5 with TRBJ2-1, with 11 nucleotides matching TRBD2. CDR3 length equals 16 residues. With 2 bases clipped from V and 2 bases from J, the junction kept 2 bases outside the gene matches. CDR1 and CDR2 from the germline V gene are MNHEY and SVGAGI. CDR3 sequence: CASSYRGLAAYNEQFF. Written as DNA, the CDR3 is TGTGCCAGCAGTTACCGGGGACTAGCGGCCTACAATGAGCAGTTCTTC.

The genes are TRBV11-2 and TRBJ1-2; 7 bases align to TRBD1. V shed 8 bases, J shed 5 bases, and the junction held 2 bases outside the gene matches. This CDR3 has 11 residues. Germline assignment: CDR1 SGHAT and CDR2 FQNNGV. The CDR3 spells CASQGGYGYTF. Here the CDR3 DNA reads TGTGCCAGCCAGGGGGGGTATGGCTACACCTTC. Complete variable domain (other parts from reference TRBV11-2 and TRBJ1-2): EAGVAQSPRYKIIEKRQSVAFWCNPISGHATLYWYQQILGQGPKLLIQFQNNGVVDDSQLPKDRFSAERLKGVDSTLKIQPAKLEDSAVYLCASQGGYGYTFGSGTRLTVV.

A word on this clonotype: Germline is not matched at one junction end, which may reflect a read error. The rearrangement joins TRBV20-1 to TRBJ2-7, with a tentative D call TRBD1 (5 bases). CDR3 length: 12 amino acids. CDR1 is DFQATT, CDR2 SNEGSKA, per germline (reference sequence). CDR3 protein: CRARGLRNEQYF. CDR3 DNA sequence: TGCAGGGCTAGGGGTCTGAGGAACGAGCAGTACTTC.

V and J are TRBV10-3 and TRBJ1-2; D is unclear. The CDR3 totals 13 residues. CDR1 and CDR2 from the germline V gene are ENHRY and SYGVKD. Trimming stripped 0 bases from V and 8 bases from J, with 10 bases between. CDR3 DNA: TGTGCCATCAGTGAGTCAATCGGCCGGGGCTACACCTTC. It codes for CAISESIGRGYTF.

This chain links TRBV9 with TRBJ2-4; 9 bases line up with TRBD2. From germline, CDR1 is SGDLS and CDR2 YYNGEE. This CDR3 has 17 amino acids. With V trimmed by 2 bases and J by 13 bases, 19 bases remained unmatched. The CDR3 DNA follows: TGTGCCAGCAGCGTTAGCGGGAGTCCCCTCCCTGACAATGAGCAGTACTTC. It specifies CASSVSGSPLPDNEQYF.

This clonotype has more than one count but fewer than ten. The genes are TRBV7-9 and TRBJ2-1, with D perhaps matching TRBD1 (6 bases). This CDR3 is 16 amino acids long. V was cut by 5 bases and J by 3 bases, with 17 bases left in between. Germline assignment: CDR1 SEHNR and CDR2 FQNEAQ (reference sequence). The CDR3 region is CASSPGGLPLYNEQFF. The CDR3 DNA sequence: TGTGCCAGCAGCCCTGGGGGCCTTCCCCTCTACAATGAGCAGTTCTTC.

This sequence joins TRBV5-1 and TRBJ2-5; TRBD2 might be the D (5 bases). This CDR3 is built from 13 residues. CDR1 is SGHRS and CDR2 is YFSETQ in the germline V gene. The V end was cut by 4 bases, the J end by 7 bases, with 14 bases between. The chain's CDR3 is CASSLDYLGTQYF. The CDR3 DNA sequence: TGCGCCAGCAGCCTTGACTACCTTGGGACCCAGTACTTC.

This clonotype has just a few counts. The chain is built from TRBV6-5 and TRBJ2-5; 8 bases align to TRBD1. The tail of the sequence fits TRBJ2-7 better, so the J call may be wrong. This CDR3 has 13 amino acids. Germline V gives CDR1 MNHEY, CDR2 SVGAGI. CDR3 DNA: TGTGCCAGCAGAAGGACAGGGTCTAACGAGCAGTACTTC. Its protein is CASRRTGSNEQYF.

The CDR3 here is CASSRGSEETQYF. The CDR3 bases are TGTGCCAGCAGTCGCGGGTCCGAAGAGACCCAGTACTTC. This chain uses TRBV7-3 with TRBJ2-5; D perhaps matches TRBD2 (5 bases). This CDR3 comprises 13 residues. Germline CDR1 SGHTA, CDR2 FQGTGA. The V end lost 6 bases, the J end lost 3 bases, and 11 bases lay between the germline ends.

This chain uses TRBV5-5 with TRBJ2-1; TRBD2 aligns across 10 bases. CDR3 length: 15 amino acids. The germline V gene encodes CDR1 SGHKS and CDR2 YYEKEE (reference sequence). V gave up 4 bases and J gave up 3 bases; unmatched junction bases: 4. In DNA, the CDR3 is TGTGCCAGCAGCCAGAGCGGGGGGGACTACAATGAGCAGTTCTTC. This gives the protein CASSQSGGDYNEQFF.

This clonotype was detected only a few times. This sequence joins TRBV11-2 and TRBJ1-2; D not resolved. V was pared by 4 bases and J by 7 bases, with 19 bases between. This CDR3 is built from 15 residues. Germline CDR1 reads SGHAT; CDR2 reads FQNNGV. The DNA of the CDR3 is TGTGCCAGCAGCTCAGCTGGGCAGAGCTGGTCTGGCTACACCTTC. Its protein product is CASSSAGQSWSGYTF.

This clonotype occurred a few times. The chain is built from TRBV4-1 and TRBJ2-5; D might be TRBD1 (5 bases). Trimming removed 3 bases at V and 4 bases at J, with 18 bases between. Germline CDR1 MGHRA, CDR2 YSYEKL. The CDR3 totals 16 residues. In nucleotides, the CDR3 is TGCGCCAGCAGCCAGGGGCCTGGGTCGGTCAGAGAGACCCAGTACTTC. It encodes CASSQGPGSVRETQYF.

As regards this clonotype: This may be a read error: a much more frequent sequence differs by one nucleotide. The CDR3 does not end in the conserved phenylalanine or tryptophan, so this is likely a read error. J is TRBJ2-1 and V is TRBV6-5; D possibly corresponds to TRBD1 (6 bases). The V end lost 6 bases, the J end lost 3 bases, and 9 bases lay between the germline ends. The CDR3 covers 13 residues. Germline V CDR1 and CDR2: MNHEY, SVGAGI. CDR3 loop: CASRQGRYNEQFC. The CDR3 coding sequence is TGTGCCAGCAGGCAGGGGCGCTACAATGAGCAGTTCTGC.

The genes are TRBV2 and TRBJ2-4, with a tentative D call TRBD2 (5 bases). The J call may be mistaken, given a closer DNA end match to TRBJ2-7. The CDR3 extends over 13 amino acids. Looked up from germline, CDR1 is SNHLY and CDR2 is FYNNEI. CDR3 amino acids: CASSEWEWNEQYF. The CDR3 DNA reads TGTGCCAGCAGTGAATGGGAGTGGAACGAGCAGTACTTC.

As for this clonotype: The junction departs from the called germline gene at one end, perhaps through a read error. The rearrangement links TRBV28 to TRBJ2-6; D is perhaps TRBD1 (5 bases). The CDR3 covers 16 residues. Per germline, CDR1 MDHEN and CDR2 SYDVKM. The CDR3 loop reads CASSSTGFSGANVRTF. The CDR3 nucleotides are TGTGCCAGCAGTTCGACTGGGTTCTCTGGGGCCAACGTCCGGACTTTC. Complete variable domain (other parts from reference TRBV28 and TRBJ2-6): DVKVTQSSRYLVKRTGEKVFLECVQDMDHENMFWYRQDPGLGLRLIYFSYDVKMKEKGDIPEGYSVSREKKERFSLILESASTNQTSMYLCASSSTGFSGANVRTFGAGSRLTVL.

As to this clonotype: A much larger clone sits a single nucleotide away, making a read error possible. The chain recombines TRBV5-1 with TRBJ2-1; TRBD2 agrees at 10 bases. The DNA end is a closer match to TRBJ2-7, so the J assignment may be wrong. Germline CDR1 is SGHRS and CDR2 is YFSETQ. The CDR3 runs 15 residues. The CDR3 DNA sequence: TGCGCCAGCAGTCCAGCGGGAGGGCCCTACAATGAGCAGTACTTC. Protein product: CASSPAGGPYNEQYF.

The rearrangement joins TRBV19 to TRBJ1-1; D is unclear. The CDR3 length is 15 residues. The V gene lost 9 bases and the J gene lost 6 bases, with 23 bases spanning the gap. Germline values: CDR1 LNHDA, CDR2 SQIVND (reference sequence). CDR3 loop: CASWQRGTPGAEAFF. The CDR3 bases are TGTGCCAGCTGGCAGCGTGGAACCCCTGGGGCTGAAGCTTTCTTT.

The chain uses TRBV5-1 and TRBJ1-6, with D possibly TRBD1 on 6 matching bases. This CDR3 spans 15 amino acids. Trimming removed 1 base from V and 8 bases from J, with 13 bases in between. The germline V gene encodes CDR1 SGHRS and CDR2 YFSETQ. The CDR3 spells CASSLLGRGDSPLHF. CDR3 nucleotides: TGCGCCAGCAGCTTGCTTGGCAGGGGTGATTCACCCCTCCACTTT.

The chain employs TRBV6-1 and TRBJ1-5; 10 nucleotides align to TRBD1. This CDR3 contains 15 residues. With V trimmed by 7 bases and J by 3 bases, 6 bases remained unmatched. CDR1 and CDR2 from the germline V gene are MNHNS and SASEGT. The DNA of the CDR3 is TGTGCCAGCACCCCGGGACAGGGGCTCAATCAGCCCCAGCATTTT. Protein sequence: CASTPGQGLNQPQHF.

V gene TRBV29-1 combines with J gene TRBJ2-7; TRBD1 matches at 9 bases. Germline V gene lookup returns CDR1 SQVTM and CDR2 ANQGSEA. The CDR3 covers 14 residues. V shed 4 bases, J shed 0 bases, and the junction held 4 bases outside the gene matches. CDR3 nucleotide sequence: TGCAGCGTTGCGGGGACAGGGAGCTCCTACGAGCAGTACTTC. Translation: CSVAGTGSSYEQYF.

This clonotype came up many times. The rearrangement links TRBV12-3 or TRBV12-4 to TRBJ2-5, with D possibly called TRBD1 or TRBD2 (5 bases each). The CDR3 totals 15 residues. V lost 5 bases, J lost 2 bases, and 15 bases lay in between. In DNA form, the CDR3 reads TGTGCCAGCAGTCCCGGGACGTCGTTTCAAGAGACCCAGTACTTC. It encodes CASSPGTSFQETQYF.

This clonotype was observed a few times. The chain is built from TRBV20-1 and TRBJ2-4; TRBD2 matches 11 bases. This CDR3 comprises 17 residues. With V trimmed by 3 bases and J by 4 bases, 11 bases remained unmatched. Germline-derived CDR1 and CDR2 are DFQATT and SNEGSKA (reference sequence). CDR3 sequence (DNA): TGCAGTGCTAGTAGCGGGGGGGGAGCGTACACGAAAAACATTCAGTACTTC. Its protein is CSASSGGGAYTKNIQYF.

The chain couples TRBV7-2 to TRBJ2-2; 15 bases agree with TRBD2. Germline CDR1 reads SGHTA; CDR2 reads FQGNSA. V lost 7 bases to trimming and J lost 7 bases; unmatched junction nucleotides: 4. The CDR3 contains 15 residues. The CDR3 DNA is TGTGCCAGCAAGGGGACTAGCGGGAGGAACGGGGAGCTGTTTTTT. This sequence encodes CASKGTSGRNGELFF.